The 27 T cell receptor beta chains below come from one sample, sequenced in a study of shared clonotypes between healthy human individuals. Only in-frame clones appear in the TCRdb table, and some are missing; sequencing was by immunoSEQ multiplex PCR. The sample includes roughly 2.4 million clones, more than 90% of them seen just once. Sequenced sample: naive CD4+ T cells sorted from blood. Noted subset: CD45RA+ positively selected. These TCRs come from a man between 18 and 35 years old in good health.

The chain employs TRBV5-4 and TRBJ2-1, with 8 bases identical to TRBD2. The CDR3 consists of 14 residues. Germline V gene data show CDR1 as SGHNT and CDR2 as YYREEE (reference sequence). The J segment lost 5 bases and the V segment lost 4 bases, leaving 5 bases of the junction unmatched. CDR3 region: CASSDRREDNEQFF. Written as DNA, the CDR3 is TGTGCCAGCAGCGACAGGCGGGAGGACAATGAGCAGTTCTTC.

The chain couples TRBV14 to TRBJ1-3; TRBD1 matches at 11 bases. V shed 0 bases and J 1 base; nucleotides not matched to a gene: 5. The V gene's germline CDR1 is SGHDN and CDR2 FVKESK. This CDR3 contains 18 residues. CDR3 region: CASSQEEGQGESGNTIYF. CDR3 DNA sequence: TGTGCCAGCAGCCAAGAAGAGGGACAGGGGGAGTCTGGAAACACCATATATTTT.

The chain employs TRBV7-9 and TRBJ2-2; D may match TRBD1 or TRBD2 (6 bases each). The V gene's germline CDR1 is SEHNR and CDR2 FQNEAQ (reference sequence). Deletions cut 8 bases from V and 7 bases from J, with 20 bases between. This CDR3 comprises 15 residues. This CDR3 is CASSSARGQGGELFF. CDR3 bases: TGTGCCAGCTCCTCGGCCCGGGGGCAAGGCGGGGAGCTGTTTTTT.

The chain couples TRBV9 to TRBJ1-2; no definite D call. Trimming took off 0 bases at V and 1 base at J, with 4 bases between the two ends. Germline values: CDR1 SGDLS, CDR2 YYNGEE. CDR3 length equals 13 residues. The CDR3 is CASSVAINYGYTF. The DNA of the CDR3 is TGTGCCAGCAGCGTAGCCATTAACTATGGCTACACCTTC.

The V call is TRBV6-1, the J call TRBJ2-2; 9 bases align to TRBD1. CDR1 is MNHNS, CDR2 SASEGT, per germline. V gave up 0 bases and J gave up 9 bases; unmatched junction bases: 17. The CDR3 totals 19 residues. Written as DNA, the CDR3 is TGTGCCAGCAGTGAAGCGGGGACAGGGCGAGGAACCACCGCCAGGGAGCTGTTTTTT. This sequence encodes CASSEAGTGRGTTARELFF.

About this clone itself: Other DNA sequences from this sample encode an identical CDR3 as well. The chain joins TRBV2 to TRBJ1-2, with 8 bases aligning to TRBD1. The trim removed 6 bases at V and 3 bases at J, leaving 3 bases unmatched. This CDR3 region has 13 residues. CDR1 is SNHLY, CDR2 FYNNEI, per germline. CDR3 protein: CASSLQGDYGYTF. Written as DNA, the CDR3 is TGTGCCAGCAGCCTACAGGGGGACTATGGCTACACCTTC.

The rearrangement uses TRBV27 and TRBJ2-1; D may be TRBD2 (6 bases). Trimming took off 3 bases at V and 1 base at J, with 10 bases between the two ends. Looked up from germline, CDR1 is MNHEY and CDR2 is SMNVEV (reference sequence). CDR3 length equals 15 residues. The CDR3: CASSFWRASYNEQFF. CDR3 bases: TGTGCCAGCAGTTTTTGGAGGGCATCCTACAATGAGCAGTTCTTC.

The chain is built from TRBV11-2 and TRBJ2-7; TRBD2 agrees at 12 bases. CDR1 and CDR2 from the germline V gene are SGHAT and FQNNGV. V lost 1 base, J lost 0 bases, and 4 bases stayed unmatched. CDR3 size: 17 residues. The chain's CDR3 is CASSLGLAGVHSYEQYF. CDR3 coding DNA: TGTGCCAGCAGCTTAGGACTAGCGGGGGTCCACTCCTACGAGCAGTACTTC. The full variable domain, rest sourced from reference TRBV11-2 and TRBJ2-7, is EAGVAQSPRYKIIEKRQSVAFWCNPISGHATLYWYQQILGQGPKLLIQFQNNGVVDDSQLPKDRFSAERLKGVDSTLKIQPAKLEDSAVYLCASSLGLAGVHSYEQYFGPGTRLTVT.

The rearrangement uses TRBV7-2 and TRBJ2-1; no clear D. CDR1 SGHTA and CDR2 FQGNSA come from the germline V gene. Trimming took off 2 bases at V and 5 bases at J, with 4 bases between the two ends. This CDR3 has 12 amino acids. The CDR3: CASSLSHNEQFF. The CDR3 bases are TGTGCCAGCAGCTTAAGTCACAATGAGCAGTTCTTC.

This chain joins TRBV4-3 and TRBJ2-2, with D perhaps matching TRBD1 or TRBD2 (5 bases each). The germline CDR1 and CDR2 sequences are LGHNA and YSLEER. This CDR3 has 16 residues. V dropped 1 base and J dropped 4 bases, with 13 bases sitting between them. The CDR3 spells CASSQVGAAVTGELFF. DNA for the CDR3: TGCGCCAGCAGCCAAGTCGGGGCAGCTGTCACCGGGGAGCTGTTTTTT.

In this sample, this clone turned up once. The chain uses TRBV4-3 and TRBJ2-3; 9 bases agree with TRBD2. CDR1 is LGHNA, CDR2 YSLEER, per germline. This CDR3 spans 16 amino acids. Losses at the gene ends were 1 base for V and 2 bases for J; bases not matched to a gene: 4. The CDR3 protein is CASSQVSGSTTDTQYF. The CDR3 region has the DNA TGCGCCAGCAGCCAAGTTAGCGGGAGCACCACAGATACGCAGTATTTT.

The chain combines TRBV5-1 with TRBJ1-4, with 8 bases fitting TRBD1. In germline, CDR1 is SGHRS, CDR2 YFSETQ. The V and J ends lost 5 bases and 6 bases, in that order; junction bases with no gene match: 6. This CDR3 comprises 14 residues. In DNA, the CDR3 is TGCGCCAGCAGGCCTCAGGGGGCAGATGAAAAACTGTTTTTT. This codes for CASRPQGADEKLFF.

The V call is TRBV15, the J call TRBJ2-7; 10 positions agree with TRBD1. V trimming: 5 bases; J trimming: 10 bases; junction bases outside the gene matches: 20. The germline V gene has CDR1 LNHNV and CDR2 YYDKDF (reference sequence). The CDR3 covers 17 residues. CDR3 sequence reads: CATSGRTGGMKLISQYF. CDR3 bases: TGTGCCACCAGCGGAAGGACAGGGGGAATGAAGCTGATATCTCAGTACTTC.

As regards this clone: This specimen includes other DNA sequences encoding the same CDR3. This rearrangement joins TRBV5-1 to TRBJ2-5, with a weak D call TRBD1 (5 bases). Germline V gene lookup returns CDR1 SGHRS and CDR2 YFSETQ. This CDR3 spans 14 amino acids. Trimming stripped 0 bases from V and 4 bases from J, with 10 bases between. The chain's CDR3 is CASSLAGQGETQYF. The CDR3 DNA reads TGCGCCAGCAGCTTGGCCGGGCAGGGAGAGACCCAGTACTTC.

CDR3 sequence reads: CASSPTTGAGGYTF. In DNA, the CDR3 is TGTGCCAGCTCACCAACCACAGGGGCTGGCGGCTACACCTTC. The chain is built from TRBV18 and TRBJ1-2; 7 nucleotides align to TRBD1. Losses at the gene ends were 2 bases for V and 8 bases for J; bases not matched to a gene: 8. The CDR3 is made up of 14 amino acids. Germline CDR1 is KGHSH and CDR2 is LQKENI.

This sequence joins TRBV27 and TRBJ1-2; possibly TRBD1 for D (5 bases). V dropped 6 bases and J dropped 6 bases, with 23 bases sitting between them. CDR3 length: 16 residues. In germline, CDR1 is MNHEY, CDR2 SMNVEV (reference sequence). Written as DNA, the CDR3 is TGTGCCAGCAGCAAGATTCCGGGACTAGGTCATAATGGCTACACCTTC. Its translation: CASSKIPGLGHNGYTF.

The CDR3 is CASSPGTYTGELFF. The CDR3 nucleotides are TGTGCCAGCAGCCCCGGGACTTACACCGGGGAGCTGTTTTTT. The rearrangement joins TRBV6-5 to TRBJ2-2; maybe TRBD2 (6 bases). The CDR3 runs 14 residues. The V end lost 6 bases, the J end lost 3 bases, and 11 bases lay between the germline ends. CDR1 and CDR2 from the germline V gene are MNHEY and SVGAGI.

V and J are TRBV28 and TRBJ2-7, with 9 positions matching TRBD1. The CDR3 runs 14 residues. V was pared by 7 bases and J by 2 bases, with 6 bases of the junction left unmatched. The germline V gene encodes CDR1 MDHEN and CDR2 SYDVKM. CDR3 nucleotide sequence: TGTGCCAGCACATCGACAGGGGGAACCTACGAGCAGTACTTC. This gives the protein CASTSTGGTYEQYF.

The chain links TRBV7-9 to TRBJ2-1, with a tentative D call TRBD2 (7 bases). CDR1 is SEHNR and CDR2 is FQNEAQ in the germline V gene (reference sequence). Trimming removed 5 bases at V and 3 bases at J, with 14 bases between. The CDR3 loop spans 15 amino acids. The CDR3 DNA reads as TGTGCCAGCAGCAGGGGGAGCGGGGACTACAATGAGCAGTTCTTC. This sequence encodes CASSRGSGDYNEQFF.

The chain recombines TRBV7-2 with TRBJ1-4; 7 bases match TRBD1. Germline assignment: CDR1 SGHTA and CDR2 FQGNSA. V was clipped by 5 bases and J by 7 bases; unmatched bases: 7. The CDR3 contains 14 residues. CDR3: CASSPGGLGEKLFF. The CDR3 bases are TGTGCCAGCAGCCCAGGGGGGCTTGGTGAAAAACTGTTTTTT. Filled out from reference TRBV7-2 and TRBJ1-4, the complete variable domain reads GAGVSQSPSNKVTEKGKDVELRCDPISGHTALYWYRQSLGQGLEFLIYFQGNSAPDKSGLPSDRFSAERTGGSVSTLTIQRTQQEDSAVYLCASSPGGLGEKLFFGSGTQLSVL.

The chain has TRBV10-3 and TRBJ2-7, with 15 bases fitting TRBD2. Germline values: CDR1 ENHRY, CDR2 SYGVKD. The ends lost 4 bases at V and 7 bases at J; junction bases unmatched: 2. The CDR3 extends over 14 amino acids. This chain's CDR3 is CAISGTSGRVEQYF. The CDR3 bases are TGTGCCATCAGTGGGACTAGCGGGAGGGTGGAGCAGTACTTC.

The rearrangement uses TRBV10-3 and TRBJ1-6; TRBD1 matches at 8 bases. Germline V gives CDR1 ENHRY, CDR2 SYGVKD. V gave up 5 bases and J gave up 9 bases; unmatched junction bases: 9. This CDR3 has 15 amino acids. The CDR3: CAISTGQGVGSPLHF. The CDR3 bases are TGTGCCATCAGTACTGGACAGGGAGTCGGTTCACCCCTCCACTTT.

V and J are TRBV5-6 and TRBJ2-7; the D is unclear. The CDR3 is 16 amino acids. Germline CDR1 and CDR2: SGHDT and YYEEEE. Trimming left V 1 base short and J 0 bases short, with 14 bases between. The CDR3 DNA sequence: TGTGCCAGCAGCTTGCGAGGACCAACTGTCTCCTACGAGCAGTACTTC. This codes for CASSLRGPTVSYEQYF.

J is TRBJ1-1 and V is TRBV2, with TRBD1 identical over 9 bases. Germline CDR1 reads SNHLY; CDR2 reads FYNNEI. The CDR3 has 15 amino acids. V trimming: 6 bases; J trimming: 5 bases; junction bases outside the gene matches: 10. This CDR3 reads CASSPPGTGWTEAFF. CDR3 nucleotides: TGTGCCAGCAGCCCCCCCGGGACAGGGTGGACTGAAGCTTTCTTT.

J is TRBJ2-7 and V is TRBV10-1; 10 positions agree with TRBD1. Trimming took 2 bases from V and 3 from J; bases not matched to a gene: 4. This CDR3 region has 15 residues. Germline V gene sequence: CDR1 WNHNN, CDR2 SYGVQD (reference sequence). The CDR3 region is CASSETGQGIYEQYF. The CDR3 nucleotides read TGCGCCAGCAGTGAGACGGGACAGGGGATCTACGAGCAGTACTTC.

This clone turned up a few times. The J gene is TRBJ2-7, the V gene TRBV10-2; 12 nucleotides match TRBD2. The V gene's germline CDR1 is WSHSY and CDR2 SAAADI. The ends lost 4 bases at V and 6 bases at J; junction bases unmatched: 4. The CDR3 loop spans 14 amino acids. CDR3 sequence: CASSVTGLAGEQYF. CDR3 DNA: TGCGCCAGCAGTGTGACGGGACTAGCGGGCGAGCAGTACTTC.

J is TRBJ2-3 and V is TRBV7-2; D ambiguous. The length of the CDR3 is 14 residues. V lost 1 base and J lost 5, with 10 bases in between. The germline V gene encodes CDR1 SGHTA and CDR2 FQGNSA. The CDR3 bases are TGTGCCAGCAGCTTAGTGGGCAGTCAAGATACGCAGTATTTT. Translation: CASSLVGSQDTQYF.